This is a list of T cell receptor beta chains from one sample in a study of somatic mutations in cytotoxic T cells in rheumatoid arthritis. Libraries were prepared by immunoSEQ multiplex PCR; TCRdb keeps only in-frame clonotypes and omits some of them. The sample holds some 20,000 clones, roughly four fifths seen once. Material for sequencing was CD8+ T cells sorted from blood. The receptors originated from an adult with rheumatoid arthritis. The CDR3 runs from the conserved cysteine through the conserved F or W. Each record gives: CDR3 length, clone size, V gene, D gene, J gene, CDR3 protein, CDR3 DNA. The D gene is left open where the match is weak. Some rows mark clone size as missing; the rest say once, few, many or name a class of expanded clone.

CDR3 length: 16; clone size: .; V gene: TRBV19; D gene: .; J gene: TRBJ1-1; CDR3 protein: CASSIRYRDGDTEAFF; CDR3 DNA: TGTGCCAGTAGTATAAGGTACAGGGATGGAGACACTGAAGCTTTCTTT
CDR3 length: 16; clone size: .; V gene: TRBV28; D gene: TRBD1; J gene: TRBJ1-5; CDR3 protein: CASLRFQGGAYQPQHF; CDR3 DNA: TGTGCCAGCCTACGGTTCCAGGGGGGGGCCTATCAGCCCCAGCATTTT
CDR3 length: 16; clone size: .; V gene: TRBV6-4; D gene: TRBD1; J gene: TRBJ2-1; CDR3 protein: CASSDQTGALHNEQFF; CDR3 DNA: TGTGCCAGCAGTGACCAGACAGGGGCGTTACACAATGAGCAGTTCTTC
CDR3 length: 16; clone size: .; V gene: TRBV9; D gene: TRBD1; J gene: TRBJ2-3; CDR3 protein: CASSVETGALTDTQYF; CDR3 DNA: TGTGCCAGCAGCGTAGAGACAGGGGCGCTCACAGATACGCAGTATTTT
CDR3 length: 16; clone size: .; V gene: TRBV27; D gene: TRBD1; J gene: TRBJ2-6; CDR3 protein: CASSIGQGATPNVLTF; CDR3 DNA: TGTGCCAGCAGTATCGGACAGGGGGCGACCCCCAACGTCCTGACTTTC
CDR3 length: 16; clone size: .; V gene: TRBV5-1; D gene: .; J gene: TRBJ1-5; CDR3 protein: CASSLDPVLSNQPQHF; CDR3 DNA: TGCGCCAGCAGCTTGGATCCGGTTCTTAGCAATCAGCCCCAGCATTTT
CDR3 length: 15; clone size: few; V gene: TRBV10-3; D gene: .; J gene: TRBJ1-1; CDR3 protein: CAISDSARLYTEAFF; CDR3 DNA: TGTGCCATCAGTGATTCGGCCCGCTTGTACACTGAAGCTTTCTTT
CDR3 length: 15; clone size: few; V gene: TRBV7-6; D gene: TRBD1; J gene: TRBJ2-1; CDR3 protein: CASSSRTGGNNEQFF; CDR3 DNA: TGTGCCAGCAGCTCTAGGACAGGGGGGAACAATGAGCAGTTCTTC
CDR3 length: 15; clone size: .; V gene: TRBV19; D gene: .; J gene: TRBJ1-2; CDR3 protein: CASSIEIARGRGYTF; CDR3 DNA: TGTGCCAGTAGTATAGAGATCGCTAGAGGGAGAGGCTACACCTTC
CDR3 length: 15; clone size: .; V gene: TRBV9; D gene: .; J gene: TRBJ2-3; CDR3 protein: CASSVGGGRGDTQYF; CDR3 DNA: TGTGCCAGCAGCGTAGGAGGGGGGCGGGGAGATACGCAGTATTTT
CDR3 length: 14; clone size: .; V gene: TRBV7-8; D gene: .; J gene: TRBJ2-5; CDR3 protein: CASSLDPYQETQYF; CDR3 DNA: TGTGCCAGCAGCTTAGACCCGTACCAAGAGACCCAGTACTTC
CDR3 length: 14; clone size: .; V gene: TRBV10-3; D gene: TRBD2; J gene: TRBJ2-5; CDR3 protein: CAISRGEGGETQYF; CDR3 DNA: TGTGCCATCAGCAGAGGGGAGGGCGGGGAGACCCAGTACTTC
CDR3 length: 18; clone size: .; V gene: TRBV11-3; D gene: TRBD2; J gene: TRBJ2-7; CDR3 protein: CASSLPVGPSGSSYEQYF; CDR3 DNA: TGTGCCAGCAGCTTACCCGTCGGGCCTAGCGGCTCCTCCTACGAGCAGTACTTC
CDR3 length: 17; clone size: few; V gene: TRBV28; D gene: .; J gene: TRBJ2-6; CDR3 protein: CASRPTGSLSGANVLTF; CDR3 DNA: TGTGCCAGCAGACCTACAGGGTCCCTCTCTGGGGCCAACGTCCTGACTTTC
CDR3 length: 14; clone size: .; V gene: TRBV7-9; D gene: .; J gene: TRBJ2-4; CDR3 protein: CASNPLSGPNIQYF; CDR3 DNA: TGTGCCAGCAACCCCTTAAGCGGCCCAAACATTCAGTACTTC
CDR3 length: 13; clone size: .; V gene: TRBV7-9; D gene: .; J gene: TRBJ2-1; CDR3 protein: CASSLESGNEQFF; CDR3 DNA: TGTGCCAGCAGCTTAGAGTCAGGCAATGAGCAGTTCTTC
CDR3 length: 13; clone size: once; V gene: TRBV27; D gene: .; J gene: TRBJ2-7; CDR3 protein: CASSLGTPYEQYF; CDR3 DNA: TGTGCCAGCAGTTTAGGGACACCGTACGAGCAGTACTTC
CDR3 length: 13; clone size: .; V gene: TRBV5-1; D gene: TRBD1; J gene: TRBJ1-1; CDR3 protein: CASSSRGGTEAFF; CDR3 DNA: TGCGCCAGCAGCTCCAGGGGGGGCACTGAAGCTTTCTTT
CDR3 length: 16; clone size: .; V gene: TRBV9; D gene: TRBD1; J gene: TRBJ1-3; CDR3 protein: CASSAQQGAGGNTIYF; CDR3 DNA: TGTGCCAGCAGCGCCCAACAGGGGGCAGGTGGAAACACCATATATTTT
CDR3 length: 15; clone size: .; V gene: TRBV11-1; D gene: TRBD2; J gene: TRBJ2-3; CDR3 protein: CASSFIAGVGATQYF; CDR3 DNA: TGTGCCAGCAGCTTCATAGCGGGAGTAGGGGCTACGCAGTATTTT
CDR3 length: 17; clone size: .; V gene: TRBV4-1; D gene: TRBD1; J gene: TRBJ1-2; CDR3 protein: CASSQVPIGQGTYGYTF; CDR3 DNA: TGCGCCAGCAGCCAAGTCCCTATAGGACAGGGAACCTATGGCTACACCTTC
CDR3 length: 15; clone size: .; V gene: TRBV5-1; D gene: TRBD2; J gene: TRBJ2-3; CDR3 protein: CASSLAGTNTDTQYF; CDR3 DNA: TGCGCCAGCAGCTTGGCCGGGACTAACACAGATACGCAGTATTTT
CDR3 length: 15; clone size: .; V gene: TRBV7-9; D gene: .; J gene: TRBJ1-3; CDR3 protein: CASSPLQSSGNTIYF; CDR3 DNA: TGTGCCAGCAGCCCCCTACAGAGCTCTGGAAACACCATATATTTT
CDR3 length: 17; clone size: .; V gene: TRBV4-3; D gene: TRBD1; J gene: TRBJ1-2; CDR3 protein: CASSQDLDSGGFYGYTF; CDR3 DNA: TGCGCCAGCAGCCAAGATCTCGATTCAGGGGGTTTCTATGGCTACACCTTC
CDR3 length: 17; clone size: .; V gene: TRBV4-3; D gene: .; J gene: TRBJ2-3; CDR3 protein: CASSQERTGPAPDTQYF; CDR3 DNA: TGCGCCAGCAGCCAAGAACGGACGGGACCCGCCCCAGATACGCAGTATTTT
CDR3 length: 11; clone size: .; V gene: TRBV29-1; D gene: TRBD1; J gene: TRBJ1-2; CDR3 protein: CSDGQDYGYTF; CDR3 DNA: TGCAGCGACGGACAGGACTATGGCTACACCTTC
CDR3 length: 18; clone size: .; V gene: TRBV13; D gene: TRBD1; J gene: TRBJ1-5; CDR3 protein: CASSLGGRGTGKNQPQHF; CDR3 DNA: TGTGCCAGCAGCTTAGGGGGGCGCGGGACAGGGAAGAATCAGCCCCAGCATTTT
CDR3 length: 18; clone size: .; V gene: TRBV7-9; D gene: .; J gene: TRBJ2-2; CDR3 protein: CASSPPVGSSSNTGELFF; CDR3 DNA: TGTGCCAGCAGCCCCCCGGTGGGGAGTAGCAGCAACACCGGGGAGCTGTTTTTT
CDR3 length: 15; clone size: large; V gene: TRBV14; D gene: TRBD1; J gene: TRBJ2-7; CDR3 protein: CASSQGQGTTWEQYF; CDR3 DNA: TGTGCCAGCAGCCAGGGACAGGGGACTACTTGGGAGCAGTACTTC
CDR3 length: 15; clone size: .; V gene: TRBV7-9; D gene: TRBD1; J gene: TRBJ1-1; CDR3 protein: CASSKLNRGDTEAFF; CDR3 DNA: TGTGCCAGCAGCAAGCTAAACAGGGGAGACACTGAAGCTTTCTTT
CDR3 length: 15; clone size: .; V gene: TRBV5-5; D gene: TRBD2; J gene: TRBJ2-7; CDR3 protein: CASSPTSGREYEQYF; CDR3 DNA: TGTGCCAGCAGCCCGACTAGCGGGAGAGAGTACGAGCAGTACTTC
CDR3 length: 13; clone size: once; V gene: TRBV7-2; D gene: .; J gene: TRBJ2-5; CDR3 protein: CASSTGFQETQYF; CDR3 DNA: TGTGCCAGCAGCACAGGGTTCCAAGAGACCCAGTACTTC
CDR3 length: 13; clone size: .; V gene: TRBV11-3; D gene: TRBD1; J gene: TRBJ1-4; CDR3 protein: CASSKRGQEKLFF; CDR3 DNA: TGTGCCAGCAGCAAAAGGGGGCAGGAAAAACTGTTTTTT
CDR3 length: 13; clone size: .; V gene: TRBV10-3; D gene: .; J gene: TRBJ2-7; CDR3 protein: CAISEGLPYEQYF; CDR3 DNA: TGTGCCATCAGTGAAGGGCTTCCCTACGAGCAGTACTTC
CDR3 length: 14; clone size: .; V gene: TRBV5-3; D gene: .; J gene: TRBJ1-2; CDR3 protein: CARSLGASNYGYTF; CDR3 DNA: TGTGCCAGAAGCTTGGGTGCATCAAACTATGGCTACACCTTC
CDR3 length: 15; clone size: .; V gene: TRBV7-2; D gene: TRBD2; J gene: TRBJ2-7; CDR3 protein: CASSLLAGGPEEQYF; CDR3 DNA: TGTGCCAGCAGCTTGTTAGCGGGAGGGCCGGAGGAGCAGTACTTC
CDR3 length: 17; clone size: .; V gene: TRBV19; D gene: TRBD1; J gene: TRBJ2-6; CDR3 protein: CASSPGQVRSGANVLTF; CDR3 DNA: TGTGCCAGTAGCCCGGGACAGGTCCGCTCTGGGGCCAACGTCCTGACTTTC
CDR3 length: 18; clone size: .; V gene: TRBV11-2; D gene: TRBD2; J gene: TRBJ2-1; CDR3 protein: CASSPRGGGGRPYNEQFF; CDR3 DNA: TGTGCCAGCAGCCCAAGGGGCGGTGGCGGGAGGCCCTACAATGAGCAGTTCTTC
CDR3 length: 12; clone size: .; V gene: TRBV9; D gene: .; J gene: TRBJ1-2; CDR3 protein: CASSSGGHGYTF; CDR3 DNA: TGTGCCAGCAGCTCCGGGGGTCATGGCTACACCTTC
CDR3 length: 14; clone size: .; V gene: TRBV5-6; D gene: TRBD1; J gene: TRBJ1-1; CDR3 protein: CASSFRTGGAEAFF; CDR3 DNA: TGTGCCAGCAGCTTTCGGACAGGGGGCGCAGAAGCTTTCTTT
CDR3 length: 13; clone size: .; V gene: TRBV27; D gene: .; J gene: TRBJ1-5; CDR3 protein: CASSLSFLQPQHF; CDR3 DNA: TGTGCCAGCAGTTTATCGTTTCTACAGCCCCAGCATTTT
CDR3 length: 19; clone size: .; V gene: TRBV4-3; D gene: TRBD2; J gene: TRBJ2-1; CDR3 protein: CASSQDWVGGTSARHEQFF; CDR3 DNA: TGCGCCAGCAGCCAAGATTGGGTAGGTGGGACTAGCGCCCGCCATGAGCAGTTCTTC
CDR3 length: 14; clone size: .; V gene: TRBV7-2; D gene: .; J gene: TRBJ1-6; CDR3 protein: CASTMAGAGSPLHF; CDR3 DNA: TGTGCCAGCACCATGGCAGGGGCTGGTTCACCCCTCCACTTT
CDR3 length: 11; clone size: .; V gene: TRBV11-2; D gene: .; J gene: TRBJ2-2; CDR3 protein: CASPNTGELFF; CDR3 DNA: TGTGCCAGCCCTAATACCGGGGAGCTGTTTTTT
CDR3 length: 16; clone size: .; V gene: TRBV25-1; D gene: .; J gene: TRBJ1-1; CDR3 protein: CASSDRHNDMNTEAFF; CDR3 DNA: TGTGCCAGCAGTGATCGGCACAACGACATGAACACTGAAGCTTTCTTT
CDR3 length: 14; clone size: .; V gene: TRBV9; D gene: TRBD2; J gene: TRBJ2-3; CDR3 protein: CASGKSGSDDTQYF; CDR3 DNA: TGTGCCAGCGGAAAAAGCGGGAGCGATGATACGCAGTATTTT
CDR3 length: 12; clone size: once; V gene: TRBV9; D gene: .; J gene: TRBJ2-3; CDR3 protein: CASSPRGDTQYF; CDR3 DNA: TGTGCCAGCAGCCCCCGAGGGGATACGCAGTATTTT